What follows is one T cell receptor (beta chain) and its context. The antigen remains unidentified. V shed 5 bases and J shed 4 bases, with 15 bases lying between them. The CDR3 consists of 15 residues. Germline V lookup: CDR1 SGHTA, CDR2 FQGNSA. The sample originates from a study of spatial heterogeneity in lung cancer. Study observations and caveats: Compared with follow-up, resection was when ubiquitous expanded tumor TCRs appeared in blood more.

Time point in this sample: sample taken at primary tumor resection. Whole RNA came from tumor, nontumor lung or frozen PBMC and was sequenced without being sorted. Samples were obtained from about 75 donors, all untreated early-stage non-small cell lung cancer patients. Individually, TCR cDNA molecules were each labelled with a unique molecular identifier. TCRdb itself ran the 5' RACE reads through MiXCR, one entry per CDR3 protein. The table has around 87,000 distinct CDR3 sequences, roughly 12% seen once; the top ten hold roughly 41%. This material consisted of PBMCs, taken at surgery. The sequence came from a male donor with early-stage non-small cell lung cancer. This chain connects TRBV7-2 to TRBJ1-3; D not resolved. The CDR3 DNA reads TGTGCCAGCAGCATCGAGGGCCGGCGGGGAAACACCATATATTTT. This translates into CASSIEGRRGNTIYF.